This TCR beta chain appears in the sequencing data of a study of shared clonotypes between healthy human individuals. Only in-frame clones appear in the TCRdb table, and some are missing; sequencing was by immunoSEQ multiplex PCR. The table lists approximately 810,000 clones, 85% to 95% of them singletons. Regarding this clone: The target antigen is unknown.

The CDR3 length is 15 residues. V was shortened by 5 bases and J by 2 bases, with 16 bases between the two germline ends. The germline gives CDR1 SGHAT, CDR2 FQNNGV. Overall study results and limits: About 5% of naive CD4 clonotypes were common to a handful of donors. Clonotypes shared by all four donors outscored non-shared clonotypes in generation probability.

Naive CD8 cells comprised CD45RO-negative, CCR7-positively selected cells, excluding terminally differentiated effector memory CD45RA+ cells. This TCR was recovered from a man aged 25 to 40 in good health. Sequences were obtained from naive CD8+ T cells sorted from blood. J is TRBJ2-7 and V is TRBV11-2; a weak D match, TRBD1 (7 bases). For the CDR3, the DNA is TGTGCCAGCAGCCCCTGGGCCAGGGGGGCCTACGAGCAGTACTTC. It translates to CASSPWARGAYEQYF.